The 14 T cell receptor beta chains given below trace back to one sample, sequenced in a study of blood T cell repertoires in COVID-19. Clones were sequenced by immunoSEQ multiplex PCR, and TCRdb holds only the in-frame ones, with some missing. The sample includes fewer than 450,000 clones, 90% of them seen just once. Material: PBMCs or T cells enriched from blood (not recorded which). These receptors came from a young man who had recovered from COVID-19.

This clone came up once. V gene TRBV5-1 combines with J gene TRBJ1-1; tentative D call: TRBD1 (5 bases). CDR3 length equals 13 residues. V dropped 5 bases and J dropped 2 bases, with 10 bases sitting between them. Germline V gene lookup returns CDR1 SGHRS and CDR2 YFSETQ. The CDR3 loop is CASRATGNTEAFF. The CDR3 bases are TGCGCCAGCAGGGCCACAGGTAACACTGAAGCTTTCTTT.

The rearrangement links TRBV5-1 to TRBJ2-1; no clear D gene. V shed 0 bases and J shed 0 bases, with 13 bases lying between them. From germline, CDR1 is SGHRS and CDR2 YFSETQ. The CDR3 runs 17 residues. The CDR3 region is CASSLDYTSSSYNEQFF. The CDR3 DNA follows: TGCGCCAGCAGCTTGGACTACACGTCCAGCTCCTACAATGAGCAGTTCTTC.

The genes are TRBV11-1 and TRBJ1-3; tentatively, D is TRBD1 (5 bases). CDR1 is SGHAT, CDR2 FQDESV, per germline (reference sequence). Trimming left V 1 base short and J 0 bases short, with 10 bases between. The CDR3 spans 16 residues. In nucleotides, the CDR3 is TGTGCCAGCAGCTTAGGGGGCGAGACCTCTGGAAACACCATATATTTT. The encoded protein is CASSLGGETSGNTIYF.

The rearrangement links TRBV7-8 to TRBJ1-6; tentatively, D is TRBD1 (5 bases). The V end lost 5 bases, the J end lost 8 bases, and 19 bases lay between the germline ends. Germline CDR1 and CDR2: SGHVS and FQNEAQ. The CDR3 is 16 amino acids. The CDR3 DNA reads TGTGCCAGCAGCGCAATTCAGACAGTAGGGTATTCACCCCTCCACTTT. Protein product: CASSAIQTVGYSPLHF.

This chain links TRBV28 with TRBJ2-1; TRBD2 matches 8 bases. This CDR3 contains 15 residues. Germline CDR1 reads MDHEN; CDR2 reads SYDVKM. V shed 3 bases and J 6 bases; nucleotides not matched to a gene: 7. CDR3 residues: CASSFVRTSSNEQFF. The CDR3 DNA reads TGTGCCAGCAGTTTTGTTCGGACTAGCAGCAATGAGCAGTTCTTC.

CDR3 residues: CAIIGKLELGQPFNQPQHF. The CDR3 DNA sequence: TGTGCCATCATTGGTAAGTTGGAGTTGGGGCAGCCGTTCAATCAGCCCCAGCATTTT. The V and J genes are TRBV10-3 and TRBJ1-5, with D possibly being TRBD1 (5 bases). Germline V gene sequence: CDR1 ENHRY, CDR2 SYGVKD. The CDR3 sequence is 19 residues long. Trimming pared 7 bases from V and 3 bases from J, leaving 28 bases between.

V usage is TRBV6-5 and J usage is TRBJ2-7; TRBD2 matches at 7 bases. Germline assignment: CDR1 MNHEY and CDR2 SVGAGI. The CDR3 length is 11 residues. Trimming cost V 7 bases and J 5 bases; bases outside gene matches: 2. In nucleotides, the CDR3 is TGTGCCAGCACCCGGGGGGACGAGCAGTACTTC. It specifies CASTRGDEQYF.

DNA of the CDR3: TGTGCCAGCAGCCGAGGGTTGGGCAATCAGCCCCAGCATTTT. This gives the protein CASSRGLGNQPQHF. The rearrangement links TRBV3-1 (or the pseudogene TRBV3-2) to TRBJ1-5; D is ambiguous. The CDR3 is 14 amino acids. V lost 4 bases, J lost 2 bases, and 9 bases lay in between. CDR1 is LGHDT, CDR2 YNNKEL, per germline (reference sequence).

The chain uses TRBV5-1 and TRBJ2-1; 9 bases map to TRBD2. The V gene end was trimmed by 4 bases and the J gene end by 0 bases; junction bases not matched to a gene: 11. CDR3 length: 18 amino acids. From germline, CDR1 is SGHRS and CDR2 YFSETQ. The CDR3 nucleotides are TGCGCCAGCAGCCTCCACGGCCTAGCGGGAAGCTCCTACAATGAGCAGTTCTTC. Translated, it gives CASSLHGLAGSSYNEQFF.

CDR3 residues: CASSPTGTSNEKLFF. Written as DNA, the CDR3 is TGTGCCAGCTCACCAACGGGGACTTCTAATGAAAAACTGTTTTTT. V gene TRBV18 combines with J gene TRBJ1-4; a possible D gene is TRBD1 (5 bases). Germline V lookup: CDR1 KGHSH, CDR2 LQKENI. CDR3 length: 15 residues. V lost 2 bases to trimming and J lost 3 bases, with 10 bases between them.

The chain couples TRBV27 to TRBJ2-1; 13 positions agree with TRBD2. With 4 bases clipped from V and 9 bases from J, the junction kept 6 bases outside the gene matches. Germline CDR1 and CDR2: MNHEY and SMNVEV (reference sequence). This CDR3 is 15 amino acids long. CDR3 coding DNA: TGTGCCAGCAGTTCACGGACTAGCGGGAGCTTTGAGCAGTTCTTC. It translates to CASSSRTSGSFEQFF.

The CDR3 bases are TGTGCCAGTAGTATAGCGGAGTCAGATACGCAGTATTTT. Translating it yields CASSIAESDTQYF. The V call is TRBV19, the J call TRBJ2-3; D remains ambiguous. Germline V lookup: CDR1 LNHDA, CDR2 SQIVND (reference sequence). Deletions cut 1 base from V and 4 bases from J, with 6 bases between. The CDR3 extends over 13 amino acids.

The V call is TRBV7-6, the J call TRBJ2-5; TRBD2 matches 9 bases. Germline V gene lookup returns CDR1 SGHVS and CDR2 FNYEAQ. V lost 1 base to trimming and J lost 4 bases; unmatched junction nucleotides: 4. The CDR3 contains 15 residues. The CDR3 coding sequence is TGTGCCAGCAGCTTAGGCGGGGGGGATATAGAGACCCAGTACTTC. Its protein is CASSLGGGDIETQYF.

The chain uses TRBV7-2 and TRBJ1-2, with D maybe TRBD1 (5 bases). The ends were cut back, 5 bases at V and 8 bases at J, with 15 bases in the middle. Germline V lookup: CDR1 SGHTA, CDR2 FQGNSA. This CDR3 region has 13 residues. CDR3 residues: CASSQTGVDGYTF. As DNA, the CDR3 is TGTGCCAGCAGCCAAACGGGGGTGGACGGCTACACCTTC. The variable domain in full, completed from reference TRBV7-2 and TRBJ1-2, reads GAGVSQSPSNKVTEKGKDVELRCDPISGHTALYWYRQSLGQGLEFLIYFQGNSAPDKSGLPSDRFSAERTGGSVSTLTIQRTQQEDSAVYLCASSQTGVDGYTFGSGTRLTVV.